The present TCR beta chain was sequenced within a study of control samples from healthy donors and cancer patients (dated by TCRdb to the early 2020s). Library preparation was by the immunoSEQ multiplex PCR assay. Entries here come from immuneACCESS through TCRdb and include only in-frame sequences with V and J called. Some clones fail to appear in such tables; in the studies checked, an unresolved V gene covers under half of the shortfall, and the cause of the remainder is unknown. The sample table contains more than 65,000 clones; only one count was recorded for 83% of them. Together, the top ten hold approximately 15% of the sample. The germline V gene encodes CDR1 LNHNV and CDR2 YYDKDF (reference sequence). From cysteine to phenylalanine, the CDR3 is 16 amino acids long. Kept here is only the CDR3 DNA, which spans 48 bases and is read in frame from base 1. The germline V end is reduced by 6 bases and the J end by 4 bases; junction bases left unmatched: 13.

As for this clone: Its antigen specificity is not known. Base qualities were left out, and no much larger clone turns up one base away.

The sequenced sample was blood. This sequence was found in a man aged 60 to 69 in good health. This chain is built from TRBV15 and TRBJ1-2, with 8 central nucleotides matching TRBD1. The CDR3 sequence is CATSPKPGGGGYGYTF. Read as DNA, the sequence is TGTGCCACCAGTCCTAAGCCAGGGGGCGGAGGCTATGGCTACACCTTC.